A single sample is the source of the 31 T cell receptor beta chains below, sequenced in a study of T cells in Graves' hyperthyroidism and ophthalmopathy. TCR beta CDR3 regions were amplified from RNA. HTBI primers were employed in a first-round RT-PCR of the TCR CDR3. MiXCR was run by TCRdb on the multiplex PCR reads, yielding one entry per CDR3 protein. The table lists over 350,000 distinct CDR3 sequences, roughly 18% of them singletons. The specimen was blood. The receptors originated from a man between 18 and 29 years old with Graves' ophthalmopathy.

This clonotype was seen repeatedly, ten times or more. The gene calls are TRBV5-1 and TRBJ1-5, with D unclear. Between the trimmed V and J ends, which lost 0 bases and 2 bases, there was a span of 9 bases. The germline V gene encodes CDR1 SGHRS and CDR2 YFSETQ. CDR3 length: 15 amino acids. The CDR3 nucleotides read TGCGCCAGCAGCTTGGGGAGTATGGGCAATCAGCCCCAGCATTTT. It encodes CASSLGSMGNQPQHF. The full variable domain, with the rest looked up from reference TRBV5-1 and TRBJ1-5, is KAGVTQTPRYLIKTRGQQVTLSCSPISGHRSVSWYQQTPGQGLQFLFEYFSETQRNKGNFPGRFSGRQFSNSRSEMNVSTLELGDSALYLCASSLGSMGNQPQHFGDGTRLSIL.

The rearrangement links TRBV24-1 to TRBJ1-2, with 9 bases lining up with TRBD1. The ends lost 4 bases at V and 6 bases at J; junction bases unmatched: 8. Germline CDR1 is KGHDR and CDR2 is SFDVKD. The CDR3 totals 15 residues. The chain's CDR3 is CATSDADRGLDGYTF. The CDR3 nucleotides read TGTGCCACCAGTGACGCTGACAGGGGGTTAGATGGCTACACCTTC.

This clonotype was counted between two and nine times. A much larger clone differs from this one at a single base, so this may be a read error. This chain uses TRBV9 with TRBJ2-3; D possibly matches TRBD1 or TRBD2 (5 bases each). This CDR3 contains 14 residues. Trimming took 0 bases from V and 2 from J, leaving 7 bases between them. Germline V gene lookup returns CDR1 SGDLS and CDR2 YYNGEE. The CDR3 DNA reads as TGTGCCAGCAGCGTAGCGGGGACCACAGATACGCAGTATTTT. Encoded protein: CASSVAGTTDTQYF.

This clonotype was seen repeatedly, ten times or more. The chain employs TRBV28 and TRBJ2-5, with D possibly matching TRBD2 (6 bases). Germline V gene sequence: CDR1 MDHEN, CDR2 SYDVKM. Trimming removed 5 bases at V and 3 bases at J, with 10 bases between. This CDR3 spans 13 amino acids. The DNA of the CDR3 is TGTGCCAGCAGTACCTCGGGGGAAGAGACCCAGTACTTC. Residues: CASSTSGEETQYF.

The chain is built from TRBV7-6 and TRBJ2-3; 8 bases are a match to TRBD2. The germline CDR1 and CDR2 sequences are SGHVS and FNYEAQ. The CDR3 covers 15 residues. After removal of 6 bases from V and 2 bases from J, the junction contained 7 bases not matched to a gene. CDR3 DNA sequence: TGTGCCAGCAGGAATAGAGCGGGGGTCACAGATACGCAGTATTTT. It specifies CASRNRAGVTDTQYF.

The CDR3 DNA is TGTGCCAGTAGTATAGATCGACTAGCGGGTTACAATGAGCAGTTCTTC. Protein product: CASSIDRLAGYNEQFF. The rearrangement links TRBV19 to TRBJ2-1, with 10 bases fitting TRBD2. The CDR3 is 16 residues long. The V segment lost 0 bases and the J segment 4 bases; nucleotides outside the gene matches: 3. The V gene's germline CDR1 is LNHDA and CDR2 SQIVND (reference sequence).

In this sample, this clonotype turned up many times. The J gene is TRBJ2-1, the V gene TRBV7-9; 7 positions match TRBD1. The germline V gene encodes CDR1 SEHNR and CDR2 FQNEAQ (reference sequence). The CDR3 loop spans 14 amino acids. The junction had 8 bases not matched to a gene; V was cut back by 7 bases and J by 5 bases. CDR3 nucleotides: TGTGCCAGCATTAGACAGGGTCTCGACAATGAGCAGTTCTTC. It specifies CASIRQGLDNEQFF.

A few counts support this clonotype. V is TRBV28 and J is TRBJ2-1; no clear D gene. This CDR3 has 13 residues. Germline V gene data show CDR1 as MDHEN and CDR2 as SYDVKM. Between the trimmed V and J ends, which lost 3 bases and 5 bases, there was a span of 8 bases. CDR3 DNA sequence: TGTGCCAGCAGTTTCTCTGGGAACAATGAGCAGTTCTTC. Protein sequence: CASSFSGNNEQFF.

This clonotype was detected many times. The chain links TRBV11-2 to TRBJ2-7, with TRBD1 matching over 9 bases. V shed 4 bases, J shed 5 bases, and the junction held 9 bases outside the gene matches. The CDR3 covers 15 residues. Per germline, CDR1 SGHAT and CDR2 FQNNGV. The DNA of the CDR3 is TGTGCCAGCAGCTGGGTCCGGGACAGGGACAACGAGCAGTACTTC. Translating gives CASSWVRDRDNEQYF.

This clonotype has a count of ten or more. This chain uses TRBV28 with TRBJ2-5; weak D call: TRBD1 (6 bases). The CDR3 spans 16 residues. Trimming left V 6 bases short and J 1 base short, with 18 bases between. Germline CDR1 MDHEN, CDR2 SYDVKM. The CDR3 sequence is CASSPHLTGPQETQYF. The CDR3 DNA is TGTGCCAGCAGCCCGCACCTGACAGGACCCCAAGAGACCCAGTACTTC.

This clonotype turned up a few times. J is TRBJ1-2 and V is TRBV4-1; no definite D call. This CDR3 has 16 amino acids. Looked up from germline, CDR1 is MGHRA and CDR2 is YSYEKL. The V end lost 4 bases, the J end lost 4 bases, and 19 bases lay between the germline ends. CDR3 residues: CASSLWTGLPLYGYTF. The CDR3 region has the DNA TGCGCCAGCAGCCTATGGACCGGGCTCCCCCTCTATGGCTACACCTTC.

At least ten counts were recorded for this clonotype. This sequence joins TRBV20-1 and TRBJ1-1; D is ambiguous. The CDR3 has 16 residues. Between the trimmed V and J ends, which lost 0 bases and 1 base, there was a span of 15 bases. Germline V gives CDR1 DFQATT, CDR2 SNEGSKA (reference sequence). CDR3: CSARDVRLSSNTEAFF. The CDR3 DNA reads TGCAGTGCTAGAGATGTCCGCCTATCTTCGAACACTGAAGCTTTCTTT.

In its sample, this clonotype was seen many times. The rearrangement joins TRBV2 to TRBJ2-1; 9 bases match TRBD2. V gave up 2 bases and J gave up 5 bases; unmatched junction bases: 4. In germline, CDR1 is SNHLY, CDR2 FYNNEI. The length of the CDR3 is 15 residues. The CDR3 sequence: CASSETSGWNNEQFF. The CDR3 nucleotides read TGTGCCAGCAGTGAAACTAGCGGGTGGAACAATGAGCAGTTCTTC.

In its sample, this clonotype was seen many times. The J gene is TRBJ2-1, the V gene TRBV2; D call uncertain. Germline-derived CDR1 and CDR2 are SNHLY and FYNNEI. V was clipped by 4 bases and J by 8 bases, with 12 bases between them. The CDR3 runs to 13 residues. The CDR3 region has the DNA TGTGCCAGCAGTGGAATATCTGGGGATGAGCAGTTCTTC. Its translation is CASSGISGDEQFF.

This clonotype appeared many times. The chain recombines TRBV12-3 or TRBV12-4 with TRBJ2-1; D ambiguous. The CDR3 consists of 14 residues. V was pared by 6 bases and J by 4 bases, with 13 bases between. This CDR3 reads CASSSDKSYNEQFF. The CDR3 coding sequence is TGTGCCAGCAGCTCCGACAAGTCGTACAATGAGCAGTTCTTC.

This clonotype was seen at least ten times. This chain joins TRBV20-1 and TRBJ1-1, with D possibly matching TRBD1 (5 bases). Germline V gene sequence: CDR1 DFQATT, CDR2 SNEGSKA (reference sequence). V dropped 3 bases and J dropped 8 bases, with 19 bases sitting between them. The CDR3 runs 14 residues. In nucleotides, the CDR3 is TGCAGTGCTAGCCCGGCAGGGTGGGGCCCCGAAGCTTTCTTT. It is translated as CSASPAGWGPEAFF.

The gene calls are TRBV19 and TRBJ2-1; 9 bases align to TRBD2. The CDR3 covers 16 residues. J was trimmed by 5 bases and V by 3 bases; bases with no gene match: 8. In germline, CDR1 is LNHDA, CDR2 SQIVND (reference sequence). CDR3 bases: TGTGCCAGTAGTATGGACCTAGCGGGGACACACAATGAGCAGTTCTTC. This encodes CASSMDLAGTHNEQFF.

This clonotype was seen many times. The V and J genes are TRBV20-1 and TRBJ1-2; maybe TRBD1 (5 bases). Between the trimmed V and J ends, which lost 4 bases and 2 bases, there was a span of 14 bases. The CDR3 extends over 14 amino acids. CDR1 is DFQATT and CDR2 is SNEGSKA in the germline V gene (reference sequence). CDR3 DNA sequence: TGCAGTGCTAAACCCCAGGGCGAGAACTATGGCTACACCTTC. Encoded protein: CSAKPQGENYGYTF.

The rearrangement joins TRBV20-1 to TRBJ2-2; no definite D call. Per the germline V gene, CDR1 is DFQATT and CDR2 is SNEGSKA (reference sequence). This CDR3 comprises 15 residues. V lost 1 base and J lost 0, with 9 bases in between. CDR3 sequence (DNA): TGCAGTGCTAGAGTAGCAGCTTCGAACACCGGGGAGCTGTTTTTT. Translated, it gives CSARVAASNTGELFF.

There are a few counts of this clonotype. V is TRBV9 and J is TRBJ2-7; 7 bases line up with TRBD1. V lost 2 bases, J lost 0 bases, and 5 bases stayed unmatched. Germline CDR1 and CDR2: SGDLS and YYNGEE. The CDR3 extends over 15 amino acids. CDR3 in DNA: TGTGCCAGCAGCGTCCGGGACAGTGACTCCTACGAGCAGTACTTC. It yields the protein CASSVRDSDSYEQYF.

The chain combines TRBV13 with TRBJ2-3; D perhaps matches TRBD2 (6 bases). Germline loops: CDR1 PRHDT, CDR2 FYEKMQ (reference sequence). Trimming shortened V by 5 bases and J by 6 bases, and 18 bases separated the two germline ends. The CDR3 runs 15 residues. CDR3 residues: CASSPPTGAWDTQYF. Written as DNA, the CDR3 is TGTGCCAGCAGCCCGCCCACGGGAGCGTGGGATACGCAGTATTTT.

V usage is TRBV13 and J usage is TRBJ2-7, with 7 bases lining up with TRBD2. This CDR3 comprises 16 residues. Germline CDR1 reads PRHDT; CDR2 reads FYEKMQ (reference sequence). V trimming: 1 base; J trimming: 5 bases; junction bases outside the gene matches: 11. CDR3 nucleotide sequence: TGTGCCAGCAGCTTAGCAGCGGGGAGGACTACGAACGAGCAGTACTTC. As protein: CASSLAAGRTTNEQYF.

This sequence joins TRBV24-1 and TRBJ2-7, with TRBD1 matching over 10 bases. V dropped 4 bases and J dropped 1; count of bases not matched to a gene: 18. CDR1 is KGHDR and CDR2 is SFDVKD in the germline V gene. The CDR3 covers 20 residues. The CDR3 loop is CATSESPGQGLSDRSYEQYF. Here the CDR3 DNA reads TGTGCCACCAGTGAGTCTCCGGGACAGGGGTTATCGGATCGGTCCTACGAGCAGTACTTC.

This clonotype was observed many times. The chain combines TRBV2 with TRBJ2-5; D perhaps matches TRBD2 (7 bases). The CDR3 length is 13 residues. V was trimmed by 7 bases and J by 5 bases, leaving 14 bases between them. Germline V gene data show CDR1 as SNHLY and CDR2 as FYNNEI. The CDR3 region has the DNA TGTGCCAGCACCCTCGGGGGGCCGGAGACCCAGTACTTC. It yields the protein CASTLGGPETQYF.

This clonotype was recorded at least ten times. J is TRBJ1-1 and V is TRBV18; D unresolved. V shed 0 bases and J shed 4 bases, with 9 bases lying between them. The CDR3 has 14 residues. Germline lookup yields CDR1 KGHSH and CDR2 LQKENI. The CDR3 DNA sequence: TGTGCCAGCTCACCACCAGGGCGGAGCACTGAAGCTTTCTTT. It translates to CASSPPGRSTEAFF.

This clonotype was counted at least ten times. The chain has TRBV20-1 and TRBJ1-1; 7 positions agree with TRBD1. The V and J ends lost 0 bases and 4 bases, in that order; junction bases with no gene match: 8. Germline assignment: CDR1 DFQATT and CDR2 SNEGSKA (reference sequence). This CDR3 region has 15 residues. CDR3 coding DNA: TGCAGTGCTAGAGATCACAGGGGATCGAGCACTGAAGCTTTCTTT. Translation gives CSARDHRGSSTEAFF.

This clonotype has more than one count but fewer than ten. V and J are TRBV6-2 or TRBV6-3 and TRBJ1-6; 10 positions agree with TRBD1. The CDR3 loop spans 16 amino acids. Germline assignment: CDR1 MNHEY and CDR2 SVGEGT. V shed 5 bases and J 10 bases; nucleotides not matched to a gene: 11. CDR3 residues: CASSAGDRGRKSPLHF. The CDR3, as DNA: TGTGCCAGCAGTGCCGGGGACAGGGGACGAAAATCACCCCTCCACTTT.

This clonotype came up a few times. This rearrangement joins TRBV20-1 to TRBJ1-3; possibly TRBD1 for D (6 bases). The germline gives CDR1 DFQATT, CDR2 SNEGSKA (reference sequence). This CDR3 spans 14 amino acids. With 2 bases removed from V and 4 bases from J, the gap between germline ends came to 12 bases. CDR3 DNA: TGCAGTGCTAGACCAACAGGGTCCGGAAACACCATATATTTT. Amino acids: CSARPTGSGNTIYF.

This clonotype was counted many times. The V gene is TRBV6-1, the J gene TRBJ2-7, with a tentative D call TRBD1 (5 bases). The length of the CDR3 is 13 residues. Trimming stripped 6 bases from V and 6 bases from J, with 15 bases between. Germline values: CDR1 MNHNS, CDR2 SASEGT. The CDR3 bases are TGTGCCAGCAGCTCCACTGACAGAGGCGAGCAGTACTTC. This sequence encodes CASSSTDRGEQYF.

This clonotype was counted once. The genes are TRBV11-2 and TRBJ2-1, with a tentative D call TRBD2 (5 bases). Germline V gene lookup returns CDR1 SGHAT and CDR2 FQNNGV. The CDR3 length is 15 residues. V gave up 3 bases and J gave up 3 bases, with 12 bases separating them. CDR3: CASSFGRGDYNEQFF. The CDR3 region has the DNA TGTGCCAGCAGCTTTGGACGGGGAGACTACAATGAGCAGTTCTTC.

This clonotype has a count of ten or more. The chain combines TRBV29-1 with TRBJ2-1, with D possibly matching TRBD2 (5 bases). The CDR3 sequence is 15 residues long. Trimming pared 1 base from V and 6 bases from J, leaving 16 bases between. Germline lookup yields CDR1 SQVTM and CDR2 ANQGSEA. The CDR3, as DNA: TGCAGCGTTGAAGGCCTAGACTATTTGAGCAATGAGCAGTTCTTC. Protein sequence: CSVEGLDYLSNEQFF.